The rows below give T cell receptor beta chains drawn from one sample of a study of blood T cell repertoires in COVID-19. Here immunoSEQ multiplex PCR was the method, and the copy in TCRdb shows in-frame clones only, minus some. The repertoire holds roughly 230,000 clones, around 80% seen once, with 27% in the top ten. The sequencing sample was made of peripheral blood. These receptors all come from a man aged 35-49 years with acute or convalescent COVID-19. CDR3s include the opening cysteine and the closing phenylalanine or tryptophan.

j_call | v_call | cdr3_aa
TRBJ1-6 | TRBV19 | CASSSLMDGENSPLHF
TRBJ2-7 | TRBV3-1/TRBV3-2 | CASSQDKEVYEQYF
TRBJ1-3 | TRBV2 | CASSIGGSGGNTIYF
TRBJ2-5 | TRBV18 | CASSPGLAYTRTVQETQYF
TRBJ2-3 | TRBV11-2 | CASSLTSQDTQYF
TRBJ2-1 | TRBV6-5 | CASSRDRDYQFF
TRBJ2-7 | TRBV5-6 | CASSLTSGNRLEQYF
TRBJ1-2 | TRBV4-2 | CASSLRSAGYTF
TRBJ2-2 | TRBV5-5 | CASSLGLARVDTGELFF
TRBJ1-1 | TRBV6-5 | CASSYRTAYMNTEAFF
TRBJ1-2 | TRBV28 | CASSPRREPYGYTF
TRBJ1-6 | TRBV5-4 | CASSRFGTASSPLHF
TRBJ1-1 | TRBV19 | CASSIRGTEAFF
TRBJ1-1 | TRBV12-5 | CASGSGQGNTEAFF
TRBJ1-1 | TRBV14 | CASSKRSGFGLGNTEAFF